One T cell receptor beta chain is described in this entry. The antigen remains unidentified. This entry is derived from a study of T cell responses to AZD1222 COVID-19 vaccine. Study findings and constraints: Vaccination with two AZD1222 doses was followed by a rise in Spike-specific TCR breadth and depth. Donors were mostly white British, more females; clonal diversity possibly underestimated. Researchers report vaccine-associated CD4 TCRs spanning spike, with dominance at 160-218 and 743-854. Repertoires were obtained solely post-peak T cell response.

V lost 3 bases, J lost 5 bases, and 11 bases stayed unmatched. The germline V gene has CDR1 LGHNA and CDR2 YNFKEQ. This CDR3 spans 16 amino acids. Method: immunoSEQ multiplex PCR; TCRdb's copy keeps in-frame clones and lacks some. The data contain approximately 120,000 clones, nearly 90% of them singletons. The chain combines TRBV4-2 with TRBJ1-2, with 8 bases fitting TRBD1. This receptor was taken from an adult in good health. Here the sequenced sample was peripheral blood, taken on day 0 of MenACWY control vaccination. CDR3 loop: CASSQSGGGLGYGYTF. The CDR3 DNA sequence: TGTGCCAGCAGCCAGTCAGGGGGCGGCCTCGGGTATGGCTACACCTTC.